This T cell receptor beta chain came from a study of vaccination and CD4 T cells after COVID-19. About the research overall: After nasal swab PCR-confirmed SARS-CoV-2, roughly 9 convalescents had mild disease and one severe. No peptide, an HIV-1 Nef pool, or a CEFX pool was what each control culture received.

In regard to this clonotype: What it binds is unknown.

The CDR3 loop spans 15 amino acids. Germline values: CDR1 MNHEY, CDR2 SVGAGI. Trimming at V came to 2 bases and at J to 1 base, leaving 3 bases not matched to a gene. Cultured CD4+ T cells had their DNA profiled by the Oncomine TCR Beta short-read assay. MiXCR, run by TCRdb on the PCR reads, gives a single entry per CDR3 protein. The data hold about 15,000 distinct CDR3 sequences, with 45% to 65% observed a single time. Regarding treatment: approximately 10-day PBMC culture with coronavirus spike peptide pools or control peptides (ViraFEST assay). Sequenced sample: CD4+ T cells from blood, cultured in vitro. The receptor was derived from a human donor who had recovered from COVID-19. The chain recombines TRBV6-5 with TRBJ2-7; 9 bases are a match to TRBD1. CDR3 sequence (DNA): TGTGCCAGCAGTTACCGTGACAGGGGGTCCTACGAGCAGTACTTC. Translation: CASSYRDRGSYEQYF.